The 3 T cell receptor beta chains below come from one sample, sequenced in a study of CD8+ T cells in alopecia areata. It was cDNA, reverse transcribed from extracted RNA, that served as the sequencing template. Profiled with immunoSEQ multiplex PCR; TCRdb holds only in-frame clones, not every one. The sample carries hundreds of thousands of clones, just over 65% recorded once. As for treatment: oral pan-JAK inhibitor, 5-10 mg twice daily. The starting material was CD4+ T cells sorted from blood, obtained at approximately week 44, from a patient treated with tofacitinib. These receptors were obtained from a human donor with alopecia areata.

J is TRBJ2-1 and V is TRBV5-1; D may correspond to TRBD1 or TRBD2 (5 bases each). The ends were cut back, 0 bases at V and 5 bases at J, with 9 bases in the middle. Germline V CDR1 and CDR2: SGHRS, YFSETQ. There are 14 residues in the CDR3. CDR3 loop: CASSLDRRHNEQFF. In DNA, the CDR3 is TGCGCCAGCAGCTTGGACAGGAGGCACAATGAGCAGTTCTTC.

The chain is built from TRBV9 and TRBJ2-4, with D maybe TRBD1 (6 bases). The V end lost 8 bases, the J end lost 7 bases, and 13 bases lay between the germline ends. In germline, CDR1 is SGDLS, CDR2 YYNGEE. CDR3 size: 12 residues. CDR3 DNA sequence: TGTGCCAGTTCGGACAGCTCTAACATTCAGTACTTC. Amino acids: CASSDSSNIQYF.

This rearrangement joins TRBV5-1 to TRBJ2-1; D ambiguous. Per the germline V gene, CDR1 is SGHRS and CDR2 is YFSETQ. V was trimmed by 1 base and J by 6 bases, leaving 8 bases between them. The CDR3 sequence is 13 residues long. For the CDR3, the DNA is TGCGCCAGCAGCTTGATCGAAGTCAATGAGCAGTTCTTC. Its protein is CASSLIEVNEQFF.